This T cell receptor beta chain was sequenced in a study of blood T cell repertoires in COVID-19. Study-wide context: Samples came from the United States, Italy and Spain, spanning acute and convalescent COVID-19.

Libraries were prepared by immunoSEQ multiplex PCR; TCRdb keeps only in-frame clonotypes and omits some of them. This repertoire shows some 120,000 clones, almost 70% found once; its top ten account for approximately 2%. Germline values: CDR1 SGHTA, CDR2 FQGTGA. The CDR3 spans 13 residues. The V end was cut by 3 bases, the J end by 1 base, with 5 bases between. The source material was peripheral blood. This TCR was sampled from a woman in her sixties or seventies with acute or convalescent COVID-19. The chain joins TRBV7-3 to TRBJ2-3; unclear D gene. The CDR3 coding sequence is TGTGCCAGCAGCTTTGGAGGCACAGATACGCAGTATTTT. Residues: CASSFGGTDTQYF.